A selection of T cell receptor beta chains follows, all from one sample in a study of blood T cell repertoires in COVID-19. This table comes from immunoSEQ multiplex PCR, and its TCRdb copy is limited to in-frame clones, with some not included. The sample shows about 150,000 clones, 84% of them seen only once. The material sequenced was peripheral blood. These receptor sequences come from a woman aged 45-59 years with acute or convalescent COVID-19. CDR3s include the opening cysteine and the closing phenylalanine or tryptophan. Only part of the rows carry a size: once, few, many, or a class if the clone is expanded.

J gene: TRBJ2-5
clone size: .
V gene: TRBV27
CDR3 protein: CASSRLAGIQETQYF

J gene: TRBJ2-7
clone size: .
V gene: TRBV15
CDR3 protein: CATSSINRVSYEQYF

J gene: TRBJ1-1
clone size: few
V gene: TRBV5-8
CDR3 protein: CASSWGDRAEAFF

J gene: TRBJ1-2
clone size: .
V gene: TRBV19
CDR3 protein: CASSDGGGYGYTF

J gene: TRBJ1-6
clone size: once
V gene: TRBV7-9
CDR3 protein: CASSLVQGRNSPLHF

J gene: TRBJ1-4
clone size: .
V gene: TRBV4-2
CDR3 protein: CASSQRSSGLGDEKLFF

J gene: TRBJ1-3
clone size: .
V gene: TRBV2
CDR3 protein: CASSGTSAGNTIYF

J gene: TRBJ1-1
clone size: .
V gene: TRBV27
CDR3 protein: CASSYIGGNEAFF

J gene: TRBJ2-7
clone size: .
V gene: TRBV18
CDR3 protein: CASSSEYGLGYEQYF

J gene: TRBJ2-3
clone size: .
V gene: TRBV24-1
CDR3 protein: CATGEEDTQYF

J gene: TRBJ2-3
clone size: .
V gene: TRBV18
CDR3 protein: CASSRGLAAEGADTQYF

J gene: TRBJ2-5
clone size: few
V gene: TRBV2
CDR3 protein: CARQGAGETQYF

J gene: TRBJ2-2
clone size: .
V gene: TRBV28
CDR3 protein: CASSATSGSHGELFF

J gene: TRBJ2-4
clone size: .
V gene: TRBV19
CDR3 protein: CASSHPGLATVKNIQYF

J gene: TRBJ1-2
clone size: .
V gene: TRBV7-3
CDR3 protein: CASSLIIGYTF

J gene: TRBJ2-7
clone size: .
V gene: TRBV7-9
CDR3 protein: CASSLASSRRTGAKQYF

J gene: TRBJ2-4
clone size: .
V gene: TRBV28
CDR3 protein: CASSSGSGNIQYF

J gene: TRBJ1-3
clone size: .
V gene: TRBV16
CDR3 protein: CASSPTTAGGTIYF

J gene: TRBJ1-1
clone size: .
V gene: TRBV19
CDR3 protein: CASSTHPDTREAFF

J gene: TRBJ1-1
clone size: .
V gene: TRBV27
CDR3 protein: CASSLSHGKNTEAFF

J gene: TRBJ2-1
clone size: .
V gene: TRBV5-1
CDR3 protein: CASSHAGPGAGDEQFF

J gene: TRBJ1-2
clone size: .
V gene: TRBV19
CDR3 protein: CASRDRANYGYTF

J gene: TRBJ2-7
clone size: .
V gene: TRBV5-3
CDR3 protein: CARRRNPCLAEGQYF

J gene: TRBJ2-5
clone size: .
V gene: TRBV7-9
CDR3 protein: CASSFAGEETQYF